This TCR beta chain was observed in a study of T cell repertoires in cytomegalovirus infection. Looking at the study overall: HLA-C-restricted CMV epitopes, recently identified, and well-studied HLA-B-restricted ones were used by the study.

One entry per CDR3 protein results from TCRdb running MiXCR on the reads. The data show 750,000 to 950,000 distinct CDR3 sequences, roughly 28% seen once. The V end was cut by 1 base, the J end by 5 bases, with 6 bases between. The CDR3 is 13 amino acids. Germline values: CDR1 KGHSH, CDR2 LQKENI. This clonotype occurred a few times. The antigen is not known. The rearrangement uses TRBV18 and TRBJ2-1; D not certain. The sample here was cultured CD8+ T cells from PBMCs, taken from culture after CMV antigen stimulation. This clonotype was sampled from a human donor in good health (CMV status not recorded). Some clones in this sample may be carry-over from other donors' samples. In nucleotides, the CDR3 is TGTGCCAGCTCACCACGAAGGGACAATGAGCAGTTCTTC. Translation gives CASSPRRDNEQFF.